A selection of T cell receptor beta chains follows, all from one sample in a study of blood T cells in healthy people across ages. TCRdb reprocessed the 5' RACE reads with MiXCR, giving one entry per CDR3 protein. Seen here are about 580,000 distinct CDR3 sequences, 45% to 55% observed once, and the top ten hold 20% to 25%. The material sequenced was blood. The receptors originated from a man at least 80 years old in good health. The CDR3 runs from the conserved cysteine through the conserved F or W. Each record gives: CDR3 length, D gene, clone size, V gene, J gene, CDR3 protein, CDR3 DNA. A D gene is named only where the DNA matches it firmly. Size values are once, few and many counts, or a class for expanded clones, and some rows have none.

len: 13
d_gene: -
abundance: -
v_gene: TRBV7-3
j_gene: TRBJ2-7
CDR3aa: CASSLNSNNEQYF
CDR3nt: TGTGCCAGCAGCTTAAACTCGAACAATGAGCAGTACTTC

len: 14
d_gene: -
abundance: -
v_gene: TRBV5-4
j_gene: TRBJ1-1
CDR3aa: CASSFRVGDTEAFF
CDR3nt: TGTGCCAGCAGCTTCAGGGTCGGGGACACTGAAGCTTTCTTT

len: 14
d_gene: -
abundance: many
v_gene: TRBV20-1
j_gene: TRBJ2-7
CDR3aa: CSARLARSGYEQYF
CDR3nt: TGCAGTGCTAGACTAGCGAGAAGTGGGTACGAGCAGTACTTC

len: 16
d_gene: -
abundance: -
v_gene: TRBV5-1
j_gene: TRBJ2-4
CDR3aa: CASSPPMSGGKNIQYF
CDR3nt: TGCGCCAGCAGCCCCCCGATGTCAGGCGGCAAGAACATTCAGTACTTC

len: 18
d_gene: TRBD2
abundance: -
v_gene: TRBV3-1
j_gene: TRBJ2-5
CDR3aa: CASSRGLAGGLFQETQYF
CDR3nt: TGTGCCAGCAGCAGGGGACTAGCGGGGGGCCTTTTTCAAGAGACCCAGTACTTC

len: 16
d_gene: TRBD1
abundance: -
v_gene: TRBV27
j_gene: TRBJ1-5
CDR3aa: CASSAMTGSGNQPQHF
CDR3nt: TGTGCCAGCAGTGCGATGACAGGGTCTGGCAATCAGCCCCAGCATTTT

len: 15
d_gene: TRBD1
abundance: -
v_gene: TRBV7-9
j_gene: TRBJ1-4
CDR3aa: CASSSDRATNEKLFF
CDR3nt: TGTGCCAGCAGTTCCGACAGGGCTACTAATGAAAAACTGTTTTTT

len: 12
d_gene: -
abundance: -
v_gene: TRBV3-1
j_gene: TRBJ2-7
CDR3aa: CASSLADREQYF
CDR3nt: TGTGCCAGCAGCCTAGCAGACCGCGAGCAGTACTTC

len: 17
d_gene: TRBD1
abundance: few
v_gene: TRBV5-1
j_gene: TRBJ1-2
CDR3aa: CASSTGRTGQENYGYTF
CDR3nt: TGCGCCAGCAGCACGGGTCGAACGGGACAGGAGAACTATGGCTACACCTTC

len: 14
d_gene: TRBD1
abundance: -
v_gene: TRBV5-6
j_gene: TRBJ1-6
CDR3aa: CASSIRQGNSPLHF
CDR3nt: TGTGCCAGCAGCATCAGACAGGGTAATTCACCCCTCCACTTT

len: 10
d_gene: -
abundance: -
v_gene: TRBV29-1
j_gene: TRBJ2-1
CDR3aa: CSVWVNEQFF
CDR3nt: TGCAGCGTTTGGGTAAATGAGCAGTTCTTC

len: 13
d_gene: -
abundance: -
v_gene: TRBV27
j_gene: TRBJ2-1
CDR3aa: CASNSGTWSEQFF
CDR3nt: TGTGCCAGCAACTCCGGGACCTGGAGTGAGCAGTTCTTC

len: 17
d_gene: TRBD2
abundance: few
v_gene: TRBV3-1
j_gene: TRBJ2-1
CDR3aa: CASSQDLGAGAYNEQFF
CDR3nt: TGTGCCAGCAGCCAAGATCTTGGGGCGGGGGCCTACAATGAGCAGTTCTTC